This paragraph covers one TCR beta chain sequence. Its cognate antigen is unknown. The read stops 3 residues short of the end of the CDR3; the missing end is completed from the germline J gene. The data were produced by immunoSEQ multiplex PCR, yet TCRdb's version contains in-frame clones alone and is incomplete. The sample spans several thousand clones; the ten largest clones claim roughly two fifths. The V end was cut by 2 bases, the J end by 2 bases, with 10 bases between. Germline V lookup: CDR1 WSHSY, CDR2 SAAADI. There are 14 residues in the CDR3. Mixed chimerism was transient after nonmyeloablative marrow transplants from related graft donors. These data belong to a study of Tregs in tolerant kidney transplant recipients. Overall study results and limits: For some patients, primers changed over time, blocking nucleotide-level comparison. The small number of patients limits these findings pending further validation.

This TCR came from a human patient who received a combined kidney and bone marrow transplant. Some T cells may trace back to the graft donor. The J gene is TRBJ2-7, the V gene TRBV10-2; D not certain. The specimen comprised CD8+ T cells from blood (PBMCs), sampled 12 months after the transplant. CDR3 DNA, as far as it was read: TGCGCCAGCAGTGAGGTTGGCCTCACCTACGAG. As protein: CASSEVGLTYE. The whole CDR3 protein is CASSEVGLTYEQYF.